Described below is a single T cell receptor beta chain sequence and its context. Its antigen is as yet unknown. Compared with germline, one end of the junction differs, possibly owing to a read error. The treatment is: treatment-naive control, cytoreductive nephrectomy. Clear cell pathology was present in this patient's renal cell carcinoma. Control tumors came from a handful of females and 11 to 12 males, aged roughly 40 to 82. This record comes from a study of radiation and T cells in renal cell carcinoma. The V gene's germline CDR1 is SSHAT and CDR2 FNYEAQ (reference sequence). CDR3 length equals 14 residues. The method was immunoSEQ multiplex PCR; TCRdb's version includes in-frame clones alone and lacks a portion of them. Here the sample spans some 8,800 clones, around 64% being singletons. Study-wide findings and caveats: In nephrectomy-only tumors, top 100 clonotypes averaged approximately 45%, versus around 54% irradiated.

The chain combines TRBV7-7 with TRBJ2-5, with D maybe TRBD2 (5 bases). The TCR originated in a man aged 55-75 years with renal cell carcinoma. The specimen was tumor tissue, collected from a patient whose treatment was nephrectomy without radiotherapy. CDR3 bases: TGTGCTAGCAGCCCAGCCGGGCGGGAAGAGACCCAGTACTTC. Protein sequence: CASSPAGREETQYF.